The text below deals with one T cell receptor beta chain. Its antigen remains unknown. The same CDR3 arises from other DNA sequences in this sample as well. The sample originates from a study of cytomegalovirus exposure and HLA in healthy donors. CDR1 is SGDLS, CDR2 YYNGEE, per germline. V shed 3 bases and J 6 bases; nucleotides not matched to a gene: 13. The CDR3 runs to 17 residues. Primers included in the PCR were 60 Vbeta and 13 Jbeta primers. Measured with immunoSEQ multiplex PCR; TCRdb has only the in-frame clones, and not every one. The sample holds approximately 160,000 clones, roughly 71% seen once. Study-wide points: Immune exposure information available was restricted to CMV serostatus. Cytomegalovirus-associated TCR beta chains were listed, numbering 164. Compared with the approximately 680-donor mean, an Asian-associated ancestry cluster reportedly had fewer N-insertions, according to a later analysis.

Input material: PBMCs. The chain carries TRBV9 and TRBJ2-2; 8 nucleotides line up with TRBD2. The sequence was collected from a male donor in good health and CMV-seropositive. This CDR3 reads CASSGSSGGSVPGELFF. The CDR3 DNA reads as TGTGCCAGCAGCGGATCAAGCGGGGGCTCTGTCCCCGGGGAGCTGTTTTTT.